These 5 T cell receptor beta chains originate from one sample sequenced in a study of breast tumors, draining lymph nodes, adjacent tissues. TCRdb redid the calling of the multiplex PCR reads with MiXCR, one entry per CDR3 protein. The sample lists more than 15,000 distinct CDR3 sequences, about 60% occurring once. Sequenced material: tumor-adjacent breast tissue. The receptor set was obtained from a female donor with breast cancer. Some clones in this sample may be carry-over from other donors' samples.

The V gene is TRBV7-9, the J gene TRBJ2-5, with D possibly TRBD2 on 6 matching bases. The CDR3 is 15 amino acids. V lost 1 base and J 1 base, leaving 10 bases between the germline ends. Per the germline V gene, CDR1 is SEHNR and CDR2 is FQNEAQ (reference sequence). CDR3 protein: CASSLVYGGQETQYF. CDR3 bases: TGTGCCAGCAGCTTAGTATACGGGGGCCAAGAGACCCAGTACTTC. Using reference TRBV7-9 and TRBJ2-5 for the parts outside the CDR3, the full variable domain is DTGVSQNPRHKITKRGQNVTFRCDPISEHNRLYWYRQTLGQGPEFLTYFQNEAQLEKSRLLSDRFSAERPKGSFSTLEIQRTEQGDSAMYLCASSLVYGGQETQYFGPGTRLLVL.

This clonotype showed up just once. J is TRBJ2-1 and V is TRBV20-1, with D possibly being TRBD1 or TRBD2 (5 bases each). The CDR3 runs to 11 residues. Germline CDR1 is DFQATT and CDR2 is SNEGSKA (reference sequence). V was cut by 5 bases and J by 10 bases, with 12 bases left in between. CDR3 region: CSAPGRKEQFF. CDR3 in DNA: TGCAGTGCTCCAGGGAGAAAAGAGCAGTTCTTC.

The V and J genes are TRBV5-5 and TRBJ1-6, with D possibly TRBD1 on 5 matching bases. Looked up from germline, CDR1 is SGHKS and CDR2 is YYEKEE (reference sequence). V lost 1 base and J 9 bases, leaving 14 bases between the germline ends. This CDR3 has 15 amino acids. In nucleotides, the CDR3 is TGTGCCAGCAGCTTGTACGGGGGGAGTGGTTCACCCCTCCACTTT. Protein: CASSLYGGSGSPLHF.

The CDR3 loop reads CASSLRTGTDTQYF. CDR3 DNA sequence: TGTGCCAGCAGCCTCCGGACAGGGACAGATACGCAGTATTTT. The chain uses TRBV5-4 and TRBJ2-3; 8 bases are a match to TRBD1. This CDR3 has 14 residues. V trimming: 4 bases; J trimming: 3 bases; junction bases outside the gene matches: 4. The germline CDR1 and CDR2 sequences are SGHNT and YYREEE (reference sequence).

The V gene is TRBV10-3, the J gene TRBJ2-2; D remains unclear. The germline CDR1 and CDR2 sequences are ENHRY and SYGVKD. The CDR3 contains 11 residues. Deletions cut 4 bases from V and 8 bases from J, with 5 bases between. CDR3: CAISVQGELFF. CDR3 DNA sequence: TGTGCCATCAGTGTGCAGGGGGAGCTGTTTTTT.